Reported below is one T cell receptor (beta chain). These data are taken from a study of blood T cell repertoires in COVID-19. Looking at the study overall: Samples taken during acute and convalescent COVID-19 were collected in the United States, Italy and Spain. T cells, B-cell-depleted T cells, or PBMCs supplied cDNA or gDNA.

Patients at the Seattle site were enrolled during active infection and followed longitudinally. The CDR3 sequence is 13 residues long. Germline CDR1 and CDR2: SQVTM and ANQGSEA. V was pared by 5 bases and J by 4 bases, with 8 bases of the junction left unmatched. Source study methods: For nucleated cells, counts were estimated from reference gene primer amplification. The assay was immunoSEQ multiplex PCR, and TCRdb's table has in-frame clones only and misses some. Clonal size and the V and J genes are those of that table, whereas D and trimming came from the DNA. The sample contains 230,000 or so clones, 90% of which appear only once.

The sample was peripheral blood. This TCR was recovered from an older woman with COVID-19, enrolled during active disease. This sequence joins TRBV29-1 and TRBJ2-7; 7 bases map to TRBD1. The CDR3 here is CSVLDRVPYEQYF. As DNA, the CDR3 is TGCAGCGTTTTAGACAGGGTTCCGTACGAGCAGTACTTC.